Described below is a single T cell receptor (beta chain) sequence and its context. The sample originates from a study of brain T cells in children with intractable seizures. The table came from immunoSEQ multiplex PCR; TCRdb's copy has only in-frame clones and leaves some out. Here the sample spans about 64,000 clones, about 96% being singletons. With V trimmed by 3 bases and J by 3 bases, 2 bases remained unmatched. The CDR3 extends over 14 amino acids. The germline V gene has CDR1 ENHRY and CDR2 SYGVKD. Sequenced here: peripheral blood, sampled at surgery. The chain is built from TRBV10-3 and TRBJ1-5; 7 positions agree with TRBD1. The receptor's source is a boy younger than two with focal cortical dysplasia and intractable seizures. As DNA, the CDR3 is TGTGCCATCAGTGACAGGGGGAACAATCAGCCCCAGCATTTT. Residues: CAISDRGNNQPQHF.